This is a list of T cell receptor beta chains from one sample in a study of shared clonotypes between healthy human individuals. Generated by immunoSEQ multiplex PCR, the TCRdb table keeps only in-frame clones and is missing some. Here the sample spans more than 2 million clones, 85% to 95% being singletons. The sequenced sample was naive CD8+ T cells from PBMCs. The receptors here all came from a man between 18 and 35 years old in good health. Some clones in this sample may be carry-over from other donors' samples. CDR3s include the opening cysteine and the closing phenylalanine or tryptophan. The D gene is left open where the match is weak. Size is omitted from some rows. Given values are once, few, many or a class for expanded clones.

d_call,clone_size,v_call,j_call,cdr3_aa,cdr3_nt
TRBD1,NA,TRBV5-6,TRBJ2-7,CASTGGTGIRYEQYF,TGTGCCAGTACAGGGGGGACAGGGATCCGCTACGAGCAGTACTTC
NA,NA,TRBV28,TRBJ2-7,CASRYTGNYEQYF,TGTGCCAGCAGATACACAGGAAACTACGAGCAGTACTTC
NA,NA,TRBV9,TRBJ1-3,CASSAVNSGNTIYF,TGTGCCAGCAGCGCCGTTAACTCTGGAAACACCATATATTTT
NA,NA,TRBV5-1,TRBJ2-7,CASSLEASYEQYF,TGCGCCAGCAGCTTGGAAGCCTCCTACGAGCAGTACTTC
TRBD1,NA,TRBV5-1,TRBJ2-7,CASTEAGGFHEQYF,TGCGCCAGTACAGAGGCAGGGGGCTTCCACGAGCAGTACTTC
TRBD1,NA,TRBV5-1,TRBJ1-2,CASSPERGRSYGYTF,TGCGCCAGCAGCCCGGAGAGGGGGCGCAGCTATGGCTACACCTTC
NA,NA,TRBV28,TRBJ2-5,CASSLGVSETQYF,TGTGCCAGCAGTTTGGGAGTTAGTGAGACCCAGTACTTC
NA,NA,TRBV15,TRBJ1-2,CATSRDPRDGDYGYTF,TGTGCCACCAGCAGAGATCCCAGGGATGGGGACTATGGCTACACCTTC
NA,NA,TRBV7-8,TRBJ2-2,CASSQGVGQRAGELFF,TGTGCCAGCAGCCAAGGGGTGGGACAAAGGGCCGGGGAGCTGTTTTTT
NA,NA,TRBV6-6,TRBJ1-2,CASSYAEDYGYTF,TGTGCCAGCAGTTATGCCGAGGACTATGGCTACACCTTC
NA,NA,TRBV7-3,TRBJ2-2,CASSLSGPTGELFF,TGTGCCAGCAGCTTAAGCGGGCCCACCGGGGAGCTGTTTTTT
TRBD1,NA,TRBV7-9,TRBJ2-5,CASSFRRGGETQYF,TGTGCCAGCAGCTTTCGACGAGGGGGCGAGACCCAGTACTTC
NA,NA,TRBV27,TRBJ1-5,CASGRSNQPQHF,TGTGCCAGTGGACGGAGCAATCAGCCCCAGCATTTT
TRBD1,NA,TRBV9,TRBJ1-2,CASSSPQGQGSYGYTF,TGTGCCAGCAGCTCACCACAGGGACAGGGGAGTTATGGCTACACCTTC
NA,NA,TRBV7-3,TRBJ2-3,CASSFGATSTDTQYF,TGTGCCAGCAGCTTTGGGGCGACTAGCACAGATACGCAGTATTTT
NA,NA,TRBV4-1,TRBJ2-2,CASSQGVSAGELFF,TGCGCCAGCAGCCAAGGAGTTTCGGCCGGGGAGCTGTTTTTT
NA,NA,TRBV5-8,TRBJ1-1,CASTVRRDTEAFF,TGTGCCAGTACCGTCCGGAGGGATACTGAAGCTTTCTTT
TRBD1,NA,TRBV28,TRBJ1-2,CASSLTGTGVGYTF,TGTGCCAGCAGTTTAACCGGGACAGGGGTTGGCTACACCTTC
NA,NA,TRBV14,TRBJ1-1,CASSLGGGNTEAFF,TGTGCCAGCAGCCTCGGGGGCGGGAACACTGAAGCTTTCTTT
NA,NA,TRBV5-4,TRBJ2-1,CASSHPDSEFYNEQFF,TGTGCCAGCAGTCACCCAGACAGCGAGTTCTACAATGAGCAGTTCTTC
NA,NA,TRBV27,TRBJ2-5,CASTARGFQETQYF,TGTGCCAGCACCGCGAGGGGTTTCCAAGAGACCCAGTACTTC
TRBD1,NA,TRBV9,TRBJ2-7,CASSAGDRSYEQYF,TGTGCCAGCAGCGCAGGGGACAGATCCTACGAGCAGTACTTC
TRBD2,NA,TRBV19,TRBJ2-2,CASSIEEREGLLGGELFF,TGTGCCAGTAGTATAGAAGAGCGGGAGGGCCTCCTAGGCGGGGAGCTGTTTTTT
NA,NA,TRBV27,TRBJ2-1,CASSPAPIQGLLYNEQFF,TGTGCCAGCAGTCCGGCCCCCATACAGGGACTGCTTTACAATGAGCAGTTCTTC
NA,NA,TRBV28,TRBJ1-5,CASSLRTVLSNQPQHF,TGTGCCAGCAGTTTGAGGACGGTACTTAGCAATCAGCCCCAGCATTTT
NA,NA,TRBV9,TRBJ2-3,CASSPLSTDTQYF,TGTGCCAGCAGCCCCCTTTCTACAGATACGCAGTATTTT
TRBD2,NA,TRBV4-1,TRBJ2-3,CASSQGLAKLGDTQYF,TGCGCCAGCAGCCAAGGACTAGCGAAACTAGGGGATACGCAGTATTTT
NA,NA,TRBV13,TRBJ1-2,CASSLSPEGVYGYTF,TGTGCCAGCAGCCTAAGCCCCGAGGGGGTCTATGGCTACACCTTC
TRBD1,NA,TRBV28,TRBJ2-5,CASSSDRAETQYF,TGTGCCAGCAGTTCCGACAGGGCGGAGACCCAGTACTTC
NA,NA,TRBV28,TRBJ1-2,CASSGGSWFGYTF,TGTGCCAGCTCTGGGGGTAGTTGGTTTGGCTACACCTTC
NA,NA,TRBV6-5,TRBJ2-7,CAISFREIYEQYF,TGTGCCATCTCCTTCAGGGAGATCTACGAGCAGTACTTC
NA,NA,TRBV14,TRBJ1-1,CASSQVFGGRGNTEAFF,TGTGCCAGCAGCCAAGTCTTCGGGGGACGTGGGAACACTGAAGCTTTCTTT
TRBD2,NA,TRBV28,TRBJ2-1,CASSSGLAGAEQFF,TGTGCCAGCAGTTCTGGACTAGCGGGGGCCGAGCAGTTCTTC
NA,few,TRBV5-4,TRBJ1-2,CASSLVQGPGGYGYTF,TGTGCCAGCAGCTTGGTTCAGGGGCCGGGGGGCTATGGCTACACCTTC
TRBD1,NA,TRBV5-1,TRBJ1-1,CASSGQGQGHTNTEAFF,TGCGCCAGCAGCGGTCAGGGACAGGGGCATACGAACACTGAAGCTTTCTTT
TRBD2,NA,TRBV28,TRBJ2-7,CASSASGRHEQYF,TGTGCCAGCAGTGCCAGCGGGAGACACGAGCAGTACTTC
NA,NA,TRBV7-9,TRBJ1-1,CASSALGGLGTEAFF,TGTGCCAGCAGCGCTTTGGGGGGCCTGGGCACTGAAGCTTTCTTT